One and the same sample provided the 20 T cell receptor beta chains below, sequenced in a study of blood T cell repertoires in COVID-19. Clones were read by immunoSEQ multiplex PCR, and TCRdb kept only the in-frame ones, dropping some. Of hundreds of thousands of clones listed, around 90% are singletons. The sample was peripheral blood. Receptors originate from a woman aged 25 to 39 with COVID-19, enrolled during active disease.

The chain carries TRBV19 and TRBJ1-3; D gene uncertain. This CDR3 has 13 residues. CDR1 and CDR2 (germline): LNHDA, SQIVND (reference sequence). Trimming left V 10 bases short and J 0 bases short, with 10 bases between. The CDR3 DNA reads TGTGCCACCAAGTCGGGCTCTGGAAACACCATATATTTT. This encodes CATKSGSGNTIYF.

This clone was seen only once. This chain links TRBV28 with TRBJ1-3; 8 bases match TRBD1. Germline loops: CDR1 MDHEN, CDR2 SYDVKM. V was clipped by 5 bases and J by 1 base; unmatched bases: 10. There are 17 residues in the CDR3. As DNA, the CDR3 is TGTGCCAGCAGTAACGGACAGGGTTGGCTGTCTGGAAACACCATATATTTT. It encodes CASSNGQGWLSGNTIYF.

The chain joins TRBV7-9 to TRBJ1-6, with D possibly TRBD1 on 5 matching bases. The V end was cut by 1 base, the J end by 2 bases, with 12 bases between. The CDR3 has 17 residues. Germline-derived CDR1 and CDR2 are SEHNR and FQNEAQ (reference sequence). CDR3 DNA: TGTGCCAGCAGCTTAGGGGGGACTGCTACCTATAATTCACCCCTCCACTTT. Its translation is CASSLGGTATYNSPLHF.

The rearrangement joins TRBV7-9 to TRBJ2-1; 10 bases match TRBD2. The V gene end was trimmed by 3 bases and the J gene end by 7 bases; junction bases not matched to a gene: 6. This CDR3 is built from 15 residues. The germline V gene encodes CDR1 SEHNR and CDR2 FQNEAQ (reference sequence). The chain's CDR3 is CASSLGAGGLNEQFF. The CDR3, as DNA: TGTGCCAGCAGCTTGGGAGCGGGGGGGTTAAATGAGCAGTTCTTC.

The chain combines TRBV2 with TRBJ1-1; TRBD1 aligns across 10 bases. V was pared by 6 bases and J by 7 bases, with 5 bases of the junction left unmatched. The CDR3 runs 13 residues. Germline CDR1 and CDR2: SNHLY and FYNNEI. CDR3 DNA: TGTGCCAGCAGCCGACAGGGGGCGGATGAAGCTTTCTTT. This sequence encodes CASSRQGADEAFF.

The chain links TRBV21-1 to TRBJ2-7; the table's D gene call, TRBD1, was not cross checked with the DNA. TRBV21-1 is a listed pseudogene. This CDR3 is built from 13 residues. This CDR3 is CASSPWWLYEQYV. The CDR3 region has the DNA TGTGCCAGCAGCCCCTGGTGGCTCTACGAGCAGTACGTC.

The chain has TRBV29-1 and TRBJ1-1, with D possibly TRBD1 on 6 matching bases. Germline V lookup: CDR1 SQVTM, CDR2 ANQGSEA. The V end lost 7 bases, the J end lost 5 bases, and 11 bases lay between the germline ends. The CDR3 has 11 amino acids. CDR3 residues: CSGAQGTEAFF. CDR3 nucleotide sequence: TGCAGCGGCGCACAGGGAACTGAAGCTTTCTTT.

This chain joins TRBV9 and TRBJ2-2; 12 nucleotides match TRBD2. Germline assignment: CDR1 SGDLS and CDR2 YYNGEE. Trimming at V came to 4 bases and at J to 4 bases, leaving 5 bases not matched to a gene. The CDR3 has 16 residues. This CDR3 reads CASSQGLAGPTGELFF. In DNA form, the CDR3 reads TGTGCCAGCAGCCAGGGACTAGCGGGCCCCACCGGGGAGCTGTTTTTT.

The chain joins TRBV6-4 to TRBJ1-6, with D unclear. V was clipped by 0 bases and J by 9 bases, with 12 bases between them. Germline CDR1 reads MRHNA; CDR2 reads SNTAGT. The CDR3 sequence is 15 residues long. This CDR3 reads CASSDSGGIGSPLHF. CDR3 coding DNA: TGTGCCAGCAGTGACTCCGGAGGAATTGGTTCACCCCTCCACTTT.

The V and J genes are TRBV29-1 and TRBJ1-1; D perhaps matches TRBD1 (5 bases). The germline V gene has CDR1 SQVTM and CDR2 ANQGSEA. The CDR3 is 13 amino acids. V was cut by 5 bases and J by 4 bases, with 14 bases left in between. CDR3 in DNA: TGCAGCGTTACACGGGGGAGGGGCACTGAAGCTTTCTTT. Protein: CSVTRGRGTEAFF.

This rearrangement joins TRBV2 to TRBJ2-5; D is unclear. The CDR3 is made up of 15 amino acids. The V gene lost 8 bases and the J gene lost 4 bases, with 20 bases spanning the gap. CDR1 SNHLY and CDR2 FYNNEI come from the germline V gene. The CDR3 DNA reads TGTGCCAGCGCCATCGGATGGCGGCCCCCAGAGACCCAGTACTTC. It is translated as CASAIGWRPPETQYF.

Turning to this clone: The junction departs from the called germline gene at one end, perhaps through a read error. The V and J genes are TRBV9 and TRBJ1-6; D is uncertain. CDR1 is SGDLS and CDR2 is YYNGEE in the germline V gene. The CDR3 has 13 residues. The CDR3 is CASSASDNSPLHF. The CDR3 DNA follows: TGTGCCAGCAGCGCCTCCGATAATTCACCCCTCCACTTT.

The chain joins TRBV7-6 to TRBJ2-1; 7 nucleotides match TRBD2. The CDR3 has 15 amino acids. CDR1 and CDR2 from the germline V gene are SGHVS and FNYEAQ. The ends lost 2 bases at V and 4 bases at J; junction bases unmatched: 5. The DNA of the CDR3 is TGTGCCAGCAGCTTAAGCGCGGGGGAGTACAATGAGCAGTTCTTC. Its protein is CASSLSAGEYNEQFF.

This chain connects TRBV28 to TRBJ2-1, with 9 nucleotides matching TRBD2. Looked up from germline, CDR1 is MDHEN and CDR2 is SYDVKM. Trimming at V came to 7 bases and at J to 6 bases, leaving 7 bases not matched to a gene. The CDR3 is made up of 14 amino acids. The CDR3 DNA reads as TGTGCCAGCAACCCCCAGCGGGGGGTCAATGAGCAGTTCTTC. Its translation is CASNPQRGVNEQFF.

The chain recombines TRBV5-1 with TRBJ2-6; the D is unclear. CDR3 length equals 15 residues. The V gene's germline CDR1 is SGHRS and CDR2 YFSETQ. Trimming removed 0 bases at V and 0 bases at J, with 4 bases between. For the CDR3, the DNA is TGCGCCAGCAGCTTGGACAGCTCTGGGGCCAACGTCCTGACTTTC. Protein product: CASSLDSSGANVLTF.

The CDR3 sequence is CASSSDRAGAGELFF. CDR3 in DNA: TGTGCCAGCAGCTCCGACAGGGCGGGTGCCGGGGAGCTGTTTTTT. The genes are TRBV27 and TRBJ2-2; 7 bases line up with TRBD1. The germline CDR1 and CDR2 sequences are MNHEY and SMNVEV (reference sequence). With 6 bases clipped from V and 6 bases from J, the junction kept 10 bases outside the gene matches. CDR3 length: 15 amino acids.

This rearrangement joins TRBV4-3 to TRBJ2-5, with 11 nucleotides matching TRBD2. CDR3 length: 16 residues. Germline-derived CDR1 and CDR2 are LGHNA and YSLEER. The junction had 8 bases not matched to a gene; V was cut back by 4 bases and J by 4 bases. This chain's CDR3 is CASSPSGLAGGETQYF. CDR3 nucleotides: TGCGCCAGCAGCCCCTCGGGGCTAGCGGGGGGAGAGACCCAGTACTTC.

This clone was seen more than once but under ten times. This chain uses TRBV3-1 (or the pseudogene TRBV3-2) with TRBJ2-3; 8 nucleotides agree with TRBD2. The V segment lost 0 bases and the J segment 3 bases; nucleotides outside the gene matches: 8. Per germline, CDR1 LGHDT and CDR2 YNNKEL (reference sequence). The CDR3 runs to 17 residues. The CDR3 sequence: CASSQEIGSGGTDTQYF. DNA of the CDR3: TGTGCCAGCAGCCAAGAAATTGGGAGCGGGGGAACAGATACGCAGTATTTT.

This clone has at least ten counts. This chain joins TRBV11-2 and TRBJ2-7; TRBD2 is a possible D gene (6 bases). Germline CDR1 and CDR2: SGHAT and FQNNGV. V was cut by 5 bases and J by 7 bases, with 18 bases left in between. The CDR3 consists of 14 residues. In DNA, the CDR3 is TGTGCCAGCAGCCGCGGAGGGGACCGTCCAGAGCAGTACGTC. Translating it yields CASSRGGDRPEQYV.

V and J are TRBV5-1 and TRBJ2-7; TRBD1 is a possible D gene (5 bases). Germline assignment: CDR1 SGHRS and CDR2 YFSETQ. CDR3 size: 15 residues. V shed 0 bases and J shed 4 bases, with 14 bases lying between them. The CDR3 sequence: CASSLVQGTFYEQYF. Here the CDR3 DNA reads TGCGCCAGCAGCTTGGTTCAGGGAACGTTTTACGAGCAGTACTTC. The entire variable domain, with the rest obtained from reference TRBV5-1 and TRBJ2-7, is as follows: KAGVTQTPRYLIKTRGQQVTLSCSPISGHRSVSWYQQTPGQGLQFLFEYFSETQRNKGNFPGRFSGRQFSNSRSEMNVSTLELGDSALYLCASSLVQGTFYEQYFGPGTRLTVT.